A single sample gave rise to the 9 T cell receptor beta chains below, sequenced in a study of blood T cell repertoires in COVID-19. The assay was immunoSEQ multiplex PCR, and TCRdb's table has in-frame clones only and misses some. The table has fewer than 100,000 clones, roughly 90% seen once. Sequenced: peripheral blood. The receptors were gathered from a man between 60 and 70 years old with acute or convalescent COVID-19.

The rearrangement uses TRBV7-2 and TRBJ2-1; TRBD2 aligns across 10 bases. Germline V gene sequence: CDR1 SGHTA, CDR2 FQGNSA. The J segment lost 2 bases and the V segment lost 1 base, leaving 8 bases of the junction unmatched. The CDR3 is 18 residues long. In DNA form, the CDR3 reads TGTGCCAGCAGCTTAGGAGGGAGCGGGGGGGTTACCTACAATGAGCAGTTCTTC. It codes for CASSLGGSGGVTYNEQFF. The variable domain in full, completed from reference TRBV7-2 and TRBJ2-1, reads GAGVSQSPSNKVTEKGKDVELRCDPISGHTALYWYRQSLGQGLEFLIYFQGNSAPDKSGLPSDRFSAERTGGSVSTLTIQRTQQEDSAVYLCASSLGGSGGVTYNEQFFGPGTRLTVL.

A single count supports this clone. The chain joins TRBV13 to TRBJ2-3, with 15 positions matching TRBD2. The germline gives CDR1 PRHDT, CDR2 FYEKMQ (reference sequence). This CDR3 spans 17 amino acids. V was pared by 5 bases and J by 7 bases, with 10 bases of the junction left unmatched. The CDR3 DNA sequence: TGTGCCAGCAGCAACGGACTAGCGGGAGGGGTGGGGAATACGCAGTATTTT. It encodes CASSNGLAGGVGNTQYF. Using reference TRBV13 and TRBJ2-3 for the parts outside the CDR3, the full variable domain is AAGVIQSPRHLIKEKRETATLKCYPIPRHDTVYWYQQGPGQDPQFLISFYEKMQSDKGSIPDRFSAQQFSDYHSELNMSSLELGDSALYFCASSNGLAGGVGNTQYFGPGTRLTVL.

This chain connects TRBV13 to TRBJ2-1; 10 bases align to TRBD1. The CDR3 is 15 residues long. Germline loops: CDR1 PRHDT, CDR2 FYEKMQ (reference sequence). V gave up 5 bases and J gave up 6 bases; unmatched junction bases: 7. The CDR3, as DNA: TGTGCCAGCAGCCTCCGGGACAGGGGTACCAATGAGCAGTTCTTC. Translated, it gives CASSLRDRGTNEQFF. Supplemented by reference TRBV13 and TRBJ2-1, the full variable domain reads AAGVIQSPRHLIKEKRETATLKCYPIPRHDTVYWYQQGPGQDPQFLISFYEKMQSDKGSIPDRFSAQQFSDYHSELNMSSLELGDSALYFCASSLRDRGTNEQFFGPGTRLTVL.

The V call is TRBV18, the J call TRBJ1-2, with no clear D. V was cut by 1 base and J by 6 bases, with 6 bases left in between. This CDR3 region has 12 residues. CDR1 and CDR2 from the germline V gene are KGHSH and LQKENI. The CDR3: CASSPREDGYTF. DNA of the CDR3: TGTGCCAGCTCACCACGTGAGGATGGCTACACCTTC.

The genes are TRBV5-1 and TRBJ2-5; maybe TRBD1 (6 bases). Germline V gene lookup returns CDR1 SGHRS and CDR2 YFSETQ. The V and J ends lost 4 bases and 1 base respectively, with 11 bases between them. This CDR3 comprises 14 residues. Here the CDR3 DNA reads TGCGCCAGCAGCATACAGGGAGTCCAAGAGACCCAGTACTTC. Encoded protein: CASSIQGVQETQYF.

The genes are TRBV2 and TRBJ1-5, with a tentative D call TRBD1 (6 bases). The CDR3 totals 13 residues. Deletions cut 3 bases from V and 5 bases from J, with 8 bases between. Per germline, CDR1 SNHLY and CDR2 FYNNEI. CDR3 in amino acids: CASSETGDQPQHF. CDR3 bases: TGTGCCAGCAGTGAGACAGGAGATCAGCCCCAGCATTTT. The full variable domain, completed using reference TRBV2 and TRBJ1-5, is EPEVTQTPSHQVTQMGQEVILRCVPISNHLYFYWYRQILGQKVEFLVSFYNNEISEKSEIFDDQFSVERPDGSNFTLKIRSTKLEDSAMYFCASSETGDQPQHFGDGTRLSIL.

The V call is TRBV5-6, the J call TRBJ2-3, with 8 positions matching TRBD2. The length of the CDR3 is 17 residues. Germline V CDR1 and CDR2: SGHDT, YYEEEE. After removal of 0 bases from V and 0 bases from J, the junction contained 6 bases not matched to a gene. DNA of the CDR3: TGTGCCAGCAGCTTGGCCGGCGGGGGGATTAGCACAGATACGCAGTATTTT. Its translation is CASSLAGGGISTDTQYF.

The chain is built from TRBV9 and TRBJ1-2; 8 bases line up with TRBD1. V dropped 3 bases and J dropped 2; count of bases not matched to a gene: 3. This CDR3 is built from 14 residues. Germline-derived CDR1 and CDR2 are SGDLS and YYNGEE. The DNA of the CDR3 is TGTGCCAGCAGCGGTACAGGGGGGAACTATGGCTACACCTTC. It specifies CASSGTGGNYGYTF.

The chain recombines TRBV6-5 with TRBJ1-1; 8 bases align to TRBD1. CDR3 length: 15 amino acids. CDR1 and CDR2 from the germline V gene are MNHEY and SVGAGI. Trimming cost V 5 bases and J 1 base; bases outside gene matches: 6. The CDR3 coding sequence is TGTGCCAGCAGTACCCGGACAGGGCCGAACACTGAAGCTTTCTTT. It specifies CASSTRTGPNTEAFF.